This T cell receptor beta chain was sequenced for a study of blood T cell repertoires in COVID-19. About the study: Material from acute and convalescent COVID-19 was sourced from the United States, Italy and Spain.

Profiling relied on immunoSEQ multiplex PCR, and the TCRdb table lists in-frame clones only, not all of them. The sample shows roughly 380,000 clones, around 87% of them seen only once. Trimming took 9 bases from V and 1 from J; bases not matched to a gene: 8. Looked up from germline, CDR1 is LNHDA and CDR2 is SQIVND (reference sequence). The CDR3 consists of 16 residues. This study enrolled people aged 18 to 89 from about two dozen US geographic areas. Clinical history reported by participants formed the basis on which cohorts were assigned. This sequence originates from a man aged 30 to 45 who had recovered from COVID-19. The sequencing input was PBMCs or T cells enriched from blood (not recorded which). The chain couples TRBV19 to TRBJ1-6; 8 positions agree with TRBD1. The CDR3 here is CASLDRGSSYNSPLHF. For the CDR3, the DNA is TGTGCCAGCTTAGACAGGGGAAGTTCCTATAATTCACCCCTCCACTTT.